This T cell receptor (beta chain) appears in the sequencing data of a study of shared clonotypes between healthy human individuals. At a deep level, the assay was run. Sequencing used immunoSEQ multiplex PCR; TCRdb keeps in-frame clones, though not all of them. The repertoire includes about 510,000 clones, more than 65% of them detected once, and under 15% sits in the top ten. This TCR was sampled from a middle-aged woman in good health. Some clones in this sample may be carry-over from other donors' samples. Sequenced input: PBMCs.

The DNA for the CDR3 is TGTGCCAGCAGCCTCCGTGGCGGACAGGGTAACACTGAAGCTTTCTTT. Translating gives CASSLRGGQGNTEAFF. The V gene is TRBV7-6, the J gene TRBJ1-1; 8 nucleotides match TRBD1. The J segment lost 2 bases and the V segment lost 5 bases, leaving 10 bases of the junction unmatched. Germline V gene lookup returns CDR1 SGHVS and CDR2 FNYEAQ. The CDR3 sequence is 16 residues long. Full variable domain (missing parts from reference TRBV7-6 and TRBJ1-1): GAGVSQSPRYKVTKRGQDVALRCDPISGHVSLYWYRQALGQGPEFLTYFNYEAQQDKSGLPNDRFSAERPEGSISTLTIQRTEQRDSAMYRCASSLRGGQGNTEAFFGQGTRLTVV.